Listed below are T cell receptor beta chains from one sample, sequenced in a study of cytomegalovirus exposure and HLA in healthy donors. The method was immunoSEQ multiplex PCR; TCRdb's version includes in-frame clones alone and lacks a portion of them. The sample gives roughly 190,000 clones, over 70% of which show up once; 3.5% to 4% is in the top ten. Sequenced material: PBMCs. These receptor sequences come from a man between 50 and 59 years old in good health and CMV-seronegative. The CDR3 runs from the conserved cysteine through the conserved F or W. The D gene is left open where the match is weak. Rows may omit the clone size; those that give it use once, few, many or a size class.

V gene	D gene	J gene	clone size	CDR3 protein	CDR3 DNA
TRBV6-1	-	TRBJ1-2	-	CASSEIGYGGYTF	TGTGCCAGCAGTGAAATCGGGTATGGGGGCTACACCTTC
TRBV9	-	TRBJ2-5	-	CASSVDEWETQYF	TGTGCCAGCAGCGTAGACGAGTGGGAGACCCAGTACTTC
TRBV18	-	TRBJ2-7	-	CASSLQDGPYEQYF	TGTGCCAGCTCACTCCAAGATGGGCCCTACGAGCAGTACTTC
TRBV4-3	-	TRBJ1-1	-	CASSQDGPRTEAFF	TGCGCCAGCAGCCAAGACGGCCCTAGGACTGAAGCTTTCTTT
TRBV7-6	-	TRBJ1-1	once	CASSLKGDTEAFF	TGTGCCAGCAGCTTAAAGGGGGACACTGAAGCTTTCTTT
TRBV7-2	-	TRBJ1-2	-	CASSLDSYRDHYGYTF	TGTGCCAGCAGCTTAGATTCTTACAGGGACCACTATGGCTACACCTTC
TRBV5-5	TRBD1	TRBJ2-5	-	CASSSLIGTAQETQYF	TGTGCCAGCAGTTCACTAATCGGGACAGCTCAAGAGACCCAGTACTTC
TRBV7-2	-	TRBJ2-7	-	CASSFEGSEQYF	TGTGCCAGCAGTTTCGAAGGGAGCGAGCAGTACTTC
TRBV2	-	TRBJ2-7	-	CASSGPTPSSYEQYF	TGTGCCAGCAGCGGCCCGACACCGAGCTCCTACGAGCAGTACTTC
TRBV7-2	-	TRBJ1-1	-	CASSSMTSVNTEAFF	TGTGCCAGCAGCTCTATGACTTCGGTCAACACTGAAGCTTTCTTT
TRBV7-9	-	TRBJ1-1	-	CSSSPGSTSDTEAFF	TGTTCCAGCAGCCCAGGGTCGACCTCGGACACTGAAGCTTTCTTT
TRBV10-1	TRBD1	TRBJ1-6	-	CASSEVRGNSPLHF	TGCGCCAGCAGTGAAGTCAGGGGGAATTCACCCCTCCACTTT
TRBV30	TRBD1	TRBJ1-4	-	CASLPGTGGLEYEKLFF	TGTGCCTCCCTCCCCGGGACAGGGGGCTTGGAGTACGAAAAACTGTTTTTT
TRBV7-2	-	TRBJ1-5	-	CASSLQGTGSQPQHF	TGTGCCAGCAGCTTACAGGGTACAGGGTCCCAGCCCCAGCATTTT
TRBV7-9	TRBD1	TRBJ1-6	-	CSTRQGISPLHF	TGTTCCACACGACAGGGTATCTCACCCCTCCACTTT
TRBV6-1	-	TRBJ1-1	-	CASTLGGSTEAFF	TGTGCCAGCACCTTGGGAGGGTCCACTGAAGCTTTCTTT
TRBV7-9	-	TRBJ2-1	once	CASSPSDRITYNEQFF	TGTGCCAGCAGTCCTTCGGACAGAATAACCTACAATGAGCAGTTCTTC
TRBV7-2	-	TRBJ2-2	-	CASSKLVRSGELFF	TGTGCCAGCAGCAAACTAGTTCGCTCCGGGGAGCTGTTTTTT
TRBV5-1	TRBD2	TRBJ2-7	-	CASSLGLVSYEQYF	TGCGCCAGCAGCTTAGGACTAGTCTCCTACGAGCAGTACTTC
TRBV7-9	-	TRBJ2-1	-	CASRILGSYNEQFF	TGTGCCAGCAGAATACTAGGGTCCTACAATGAGCAGTTCTTC
TRBV12-5	TRBD1	TRBJ2-7	once	CASGFGTVVPYGQYF	TGTGCTAGTGGATTTGGGACAGTCGTACCCTACGGGCAGTACTTC
TRBV19	TRBD1	TRBJ1-1	-	CASSMTGGRAEAFF	TGTGCCAGTAGTATGACAGGGGGTCGGGCTGAAGCTTTCTTT
TRBV19	-	TRBJ1-5	-	CASHKGGQPQHF	TGTGCCAGTCACAAGGGGGGGCAGCCCCAGCATTTT
TRBV7-2	TRBD1	TRBJ2-7	-	CASSLAHRGLNEQYF	TGTGCCAGCAGCTTAGCGCACAGGGGGCTTAACGAGCAGTACTTC
TRBV7-2	TRBD2	TRBJ2-1	-	CASSLLVGASGGWEQFF	TGTGCCAGCAGCTTATTGGTGGGGGCTAGCGGGGGGTGGGAGCAGTTCTTC
TRBV7-9	TRBD2	TRBJ2-3	-	CASSFLAGETDTQYF	TGTGCCAGCAGCTTCCTAGCGGGGGAAACAGATACGCAGTATTTT
TRBV5-1	-	TRBJ2-1	-	CASRTTSSYNEQFF	TGCGCCAGCCGGACGACTAGCTCCTACAATGAGCAGTTCTTC
TRBV5-1	-	TRBJ1-1	-	CASSLDRVGAFF	TGCGCCAGCAGCTTGGACAGGGTAGGAGCTTTCTTT
TRBV15	TRBD1	TRBJ1-4	-	CATGDRGTDEKLFF	TGTGCCACCGGAGACAGGGGAACGGACGAAAAACTGTTTTTT
TRBV5-4	TRBD1	TRBJ2-5	-	CASSLMGQGYEQYF	TGTGCCAGCAGCTTGATGGGACAGGGGTATGAGCAGTACTTC
TRBV5-1	-	TRBJ2-1	-	CASSLGDYNEQFF	TGCGCCAGCAGCTTAGGGGATTACAATGAGCAGTTCTTC
TRBV15	-	TRBJ1-2	-	CATSRGVEEINGYTF	TGTGCCACCAGCAGAGGGGTCGAGGAGATTAATGGCTACACCTTC
TRBV6-5	-	TRBJ2-7	once	CASSYERSYEQYF	TGTGCCAGCAGTTATGAGCGATCCTACGAGCAGTACTTC
TRBV7-9	-	TRBJ2-1	-	CASSREISQGRSYNEQFF	TGTGCCAGCAGCCGAGAAATTAGCCAGGGTCGGTCCTACAATGAGCAGTTCTTC
TRBV27	TRBD1	TRBJ2-1	-	CASRGTGGNEQFF	TGTGCCAGCAGAGGGACAGGGGGGAATGAGCAGTTCTTC
TRBV7-9	TRBD2	TRBJ2-7	-	CASSSKGLAGDF	TGTGCCAGCAGCTCAAAGGGACTAGCGGGGGACTTC
TRBV6-6	TRBD1	TRBJ2-7	-	CASRVVEPGGGYEQYF	TGTGCCAGCAGGGTGGTGGAACCAGGGGGTGGCTACGAGCAGTACTTC
TRBV7-9	TRBD1	TRBJ2-1	-	CASSPLTGGLWLNEQFF	TGTGCCAGCAGCCCCCTCACAGGGGGCTTATGGTTGAATGAGCAGTTCTTC
TRBV6-5	-	TRBJ2-7	-	CASSYGTQGMRNEQYF	TGTGCCAGCAGTTACGGCACCCAGGGAATGCGAAACGAGCAGTACTTC
TRBV9	-	TRBJ1-3	-	CASSPATGNTIYF	TGTGCCAGCAGCCCCGCGACAGGAAACACCATATATTTT
TRBV9	-	TRBJ2-7	-	CASSLAGDTYEQYF	TGTGCCAGCAGCTTGGCGGGGGACACCTACGAGCAGTACTTC
TRBV29-1	-	TRBJ2-5	-	CSVGRETQYF	TGCAGCGTTGGGCGGGAGACCCAGTACTTC
TRBV10-3	TRBD1	TRBJ1-2	-	CASTGTGGTYGYTF	TGTGCCAGCACCGGGACAGGGGGAACCTATGGCTACACCTTC
TRBV4-1	-	TRBJ1-1	-	CASSQELRGGAFF	TGCGCCAGCAGCCAAGAACTCAGAGGGGGAGCTTTCTTT
TRBV7-2	-	TRBJ2-7	-	CASSLVDSSYEQYF	TGTGCCAGCAGCTTGGTGGACAGTTCCTACGAGCAGTACTTC
TRBV7-9	TRBD1	TRBJ1-1	-	CASSTRGRVEAFF	TGTGCCAGCAGCACCAGGGGGCGGGTTGAAGCTTTCTTT
TRBV4-2	TRBD2	TRBJ2-7	-	CASSPGRGSGPLYEQYF	TGTGCCAGCAGCCCCGGGCGGGGGAGCGGGCCTCTCTACGAGCAGTACTTC
TRBV10-1	-	TRBJ1-2	-	CASTHLSRYGYTF	TGCGCCAGCACTCACCTTTCCAGGTATGGCTACACCTTC
TRBV11-3	TRBD2	TRBJ2-1	-	CASSRFSGGLYNEQFF	TGTGCCAGCAGCCGATTCAGCGGGGGCCTCTACAATGAGCAGTTCTTC
TRBV6-1	-	TRBJ1-2	-	CASSEAAGNYGYTF	TGTGCCAGCAGTGAAGCCGCAGGGAACTATGGCTACACCTTC
TRBV7-6	TRBD1	TRBJ2-6	few	CASSFFQGAAGANVLTF	TGTGCCAGCAGCTTTTTTCAGGGGGCAGCTGGGGCCAACGTCCTGACTTTC
TRBV19	-	TRBJ2-7	-	CASRKQRGPYEQYF	TGTGCCAGTAGGAAGCAAAGAGGCCCTTACGAGCAGTACTTC
TRBV29-1	-	TRBJ1-2	-	CSVEDYGLRGGYTF	TGCAGCGTTGAAGATTACGGCTTAAGGGGTGGCTACACCTTC
TRBV7-9	TRBD1	TRBJ1-4	once	CASSLGDRGYEKLFF	TGTGCCAGCAGCTTAGGGGACAGGGGCTATGAAAAACTGTTTTTT
TRBV7-2	-	TRBJ2-7	-	CASSRSLRGTYEQYF	TGTGCCAGCAGCCGGTCCCTCCGGGGGACCTACGAGCAGTACTTC
TRBV11-2	TRBD1	TRBJ1-2	few	CASSLVETGVPGGYTF	TGTGCCAGCAGCTTAGTGGAGACAGGGGTGCCAGGTGGCTACACCTTC
TRBV7-6	-	TRBJ2-7	-	CASSKFEKASSYEQYF	TGTGCCAGCAGCAAGTTCGAAAAAGCAAGCTCCTACGAGCAGTACTTC
TRBV5-4	-	TRBJ2-6	-	CASSLSGANVLTF	TGTGCCAGCAGCCTTTCTGGGGCCAACGTCCTGACTTTC
TRBV5-6	TRBD1	TRBJ1-1	-	CASSRPGTGLNTEAFF	TGTGCCAGCAGCCGTCCCGGGACAGGATTGAACACTGAAGCTTTCTTT